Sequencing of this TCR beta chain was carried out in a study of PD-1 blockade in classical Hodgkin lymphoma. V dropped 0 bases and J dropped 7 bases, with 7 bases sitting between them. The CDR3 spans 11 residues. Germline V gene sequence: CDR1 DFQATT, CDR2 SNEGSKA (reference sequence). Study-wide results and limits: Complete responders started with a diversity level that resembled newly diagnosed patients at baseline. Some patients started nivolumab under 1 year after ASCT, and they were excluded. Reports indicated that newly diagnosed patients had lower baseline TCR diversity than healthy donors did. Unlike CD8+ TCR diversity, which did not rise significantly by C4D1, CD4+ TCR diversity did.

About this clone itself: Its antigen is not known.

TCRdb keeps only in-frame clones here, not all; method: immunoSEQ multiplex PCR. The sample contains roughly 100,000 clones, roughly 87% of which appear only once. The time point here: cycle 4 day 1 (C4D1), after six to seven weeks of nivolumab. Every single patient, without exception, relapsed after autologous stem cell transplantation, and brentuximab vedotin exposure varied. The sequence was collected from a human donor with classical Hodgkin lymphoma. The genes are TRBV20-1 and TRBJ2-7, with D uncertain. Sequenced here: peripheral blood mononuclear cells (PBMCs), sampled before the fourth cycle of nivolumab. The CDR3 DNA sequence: TGCAGTGCTAGAGATACACGGGAGCAGTACTTC. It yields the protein CSARDTREQYF.